The next 10 T cell receptor beta chains were all read from a single sample in a study of T cell responses to AZD1222 COVID-19 vaccine. The data were produced by immunoSEQ multiplex PCR, yet TCRdb's version contains in-frame clones alone and is incomplete. This table has 95,000 to 150,000 clones, about 90% appearing once. The source material was peripheral blood, sampled 28 days after the second AZD1222 dose. All receptors derive from an adult who received the AZD1222 COVID-19 vaccine.

In the case of this clone: Other nucleotide sequences in the sample specify the same CDR3. The chain combines TRBV29-1 with TRBJ2-3; either TRBD1 or TRBD2 may fit D (6 bases each). CDR3 length equals 13 residues. CDR1 SQVTM and CDR2 ANQGSEA come from the germline V gene. The V end lost 4 bases, the J end lost 2 bases, and 10 bases lay between the germline ends. The CDR3 here is CSVVGGATDTQYF. The CDR3 DNA follows: TGCAGCGTTGTCGGGGGCGCCACAGATACGCAGTATTTT.

The CDR3 nucleotides read TGTGCCAGCAGCTTCGGCAGGGGAGAGACCCAGTACTTC. This codes for CASSFGRGETQYF. The V and J genes are TRBV13 and TRBJ2-5, with a possible D match to TRBD1 (6 bases). V was trimmed by 3 bases and J by 4 bases, leaving 9 bases between them. The CDR3 length is 13 residues. Germline assignment: CDR1 PRHDT and CDR2 FYEKMQ (reference sequence).

V usage is TRBV7-2 and J usage is TRBJ2-2; D may be TRBD1 (6 bases). This CDR3 spans 16 amino acids. Germline assignment: CDR1 SGHTA and CDR2 FQGNSA. V lost 6 bases, J lost 3 bases, and 17 bases lay in between. The CDR3 DNA reads TGTGCCAGCAGTTCTAACCGGGACATACACACCGGGGAGCTGTTTTTT. It is translated as CASSSNRDIHTGELFF.

The chain has TRBV7-8 and TRBJ1-3, with D possibly being TRBD1 (6 bases). The CDR3 has 14 residues. From germline, CDR1 is SGHVS and CDR2 FQNEAQ. The ends were cut back, 5 bases at V and 0 bases at J, with 8 bases in the middle. As DNA, the CDR3 is TGTGCCAGCAGCGGACAGAACTCTGGAAACACCATATATTTT. Amino acids: CASSGQNSGNTIYF.

The chain recombines TRBV7-9 with TRBJ2-7, with 10 bases aligning to TRBD1. Germline-derived CDR1 and CDR2 are SEHNR and FQNEAQ (reference sequence). Unmatched junction bases numbered 9, after V lost 2 bases and J lost 5 bases. This CDR3 is 16 amino acids long. The CDR3 DNA sequence: TGTGCCAGCAGCTTATATATCGGACAGGGGGGCCACGAGCAGTACTTC. It translates to CASSLYIGQGGHEQYF.

The rearrangement uses TRBV7-2 and TRBJ1-4, with 10 bases aligning to TRBD1. The CDR3 has 15 amino acids. V shed 4 bases and J 6 bases; nucleotides not matched to a gene: 5. Germline V gene sequence: CDR1 SGHTA, CDR2 FQGNSA. The CDR3 DNA reads TGTGCCAGCAGCTCGACAGGGGGCGCTTATGAAAAACTGTTTTTT. Its protein product is CASSSTGGAYEKLFF.

The rearrangement joins TRBV5-1 to TRBJ2-5; no definite D call. The germline V gene has CDR1 SGHRS and CDR2 YFSETQ. The CDR3 extends over 15 amino acids. V was clipped by 1 base and J by 0 bases, with 10 bases between them. CDR3 region: CASSLQTSNQETQYF. The DNA of the CDR3 is TGCGCCAGCAGCTTGCAGACCTCTAACCAAGAGACCCAGTACTTC.

For the CDR3, the DNA is TGTGCCAGCAGCTTGGGTTTTCTAGGGACAGGGGAAGAGACCCAGTACTTC. Amino acid sequence: CASSLGFLGTGEETQYF. V gene TRBV5-6 combines with J gene TRBJ2-5; 10 nucleotides agree with TRBD1. After removal of 0 bases from V and 3 bases from J, the junction contained 8 bases not matched to a gene. The germline V gene encodes CDR1 SGHDT and CDR2 YYEEEE. The CDR3 totals 17 residues. Variable domain in full (rest from reference TRBV5-6 and TRBJ2-5): DAGVTQSPTHLIKTRGQQVTLRCSPKSGHDTVSWYQQALGQGPQFIFQYYEEEERQRGNFPDRFSGHQFPNYSSELNVNALLLGDSALYLCASSLGFLGTGEETQYFGPGTRLLVL.

The gene calls are TRBV10-2 and TRBJ1-2; D possibly corresponds to TRBD1 (6 bases). The germline CDR1 and CDR2 sequences are WSHSY and SAAADI. CDR3 size: 14 residues. V lost 9 bases and J lost 8, with 22 bases in between. The chain's CDR3 is CASRRDTLLWGYTF. In nucleotides, the CDR3 is TGCGCCAGTCGCCGGGACACTCTTCTTTGGGGCTACACCTTC.

The genes are TRBV11-3 and TRBJ2-3; tentatively, D is TRBD2 (6 bases). CDR1 is SGHNT, CDR2 YENEEA, per germline. V was trimmed by 2 bases and J by 1 base, leaving 16 bases between them. The CDR3 runs to 17 residues. In DNA form, the CDR3 reads TGTGCCAGCAGCTTAATGATAACGGGAGAAGGCACAGATACGCAGTATTTT. It specifies CASSLMITGEGTDTQYF.